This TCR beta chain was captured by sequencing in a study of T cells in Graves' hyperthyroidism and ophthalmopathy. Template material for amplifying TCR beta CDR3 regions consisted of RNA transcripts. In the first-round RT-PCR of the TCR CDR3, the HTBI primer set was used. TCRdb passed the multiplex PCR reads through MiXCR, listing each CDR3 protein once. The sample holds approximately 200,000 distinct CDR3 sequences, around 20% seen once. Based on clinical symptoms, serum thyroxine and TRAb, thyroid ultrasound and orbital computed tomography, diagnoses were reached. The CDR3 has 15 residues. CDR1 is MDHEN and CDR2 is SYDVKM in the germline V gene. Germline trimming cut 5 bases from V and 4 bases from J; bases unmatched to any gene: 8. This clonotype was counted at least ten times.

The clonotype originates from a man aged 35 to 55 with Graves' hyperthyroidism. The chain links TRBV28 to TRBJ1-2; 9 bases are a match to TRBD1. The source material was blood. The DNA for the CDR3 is TGTGCCAGCAGTGACCCGGGACAGGGTATCTATGGCTACACCTTC. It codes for CASSDPGQGIYGYTF.